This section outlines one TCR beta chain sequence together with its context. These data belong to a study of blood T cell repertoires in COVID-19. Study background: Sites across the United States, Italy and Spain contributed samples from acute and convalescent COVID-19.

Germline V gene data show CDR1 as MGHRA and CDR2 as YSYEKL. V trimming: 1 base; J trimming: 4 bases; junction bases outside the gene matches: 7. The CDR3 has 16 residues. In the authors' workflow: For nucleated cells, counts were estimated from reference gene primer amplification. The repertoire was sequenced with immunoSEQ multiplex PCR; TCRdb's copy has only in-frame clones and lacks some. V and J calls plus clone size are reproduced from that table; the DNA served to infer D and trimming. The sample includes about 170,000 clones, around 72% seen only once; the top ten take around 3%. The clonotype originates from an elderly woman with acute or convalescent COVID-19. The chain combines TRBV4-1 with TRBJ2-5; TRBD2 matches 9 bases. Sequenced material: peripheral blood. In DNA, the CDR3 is TGCGCCAGCAGCCAAGGGACTAGCGTCTTGCGAGAGACCCAGTACTTC. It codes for CASSQGTSVLRETQYF.